This TCR beta chain was obtained from a study of blood T cell repertoires in COVID-19. Whole-study context: COVID-19 samples, acute and convalescent, were from the United States, Italy and Spain. Sources were T cells, B-cell-depleted T cells, or PBMCs; the material itself was cDNA or gDNA.

In the authors' methods: It was from reference gene primer amplification that nucleated cell counts were estimated. Assay used: immunoSEQ multiplex PCR; TCRdb lists only in-frame clones, some missing. Clone size and V and J calls were adopted from that table, with D and trimming inferred from the DNA. The data hold about 380,000 clones, with about 80% observed a single time. The CDR3 consists of 15 residues. Germline-derived CDR1 and CDR2 are SGHAT and FQNNGV. V lost 7 bases to trimming and J lost 6 bases, with 22 bases between them. Material: peripheral blood. The receptor was isolated from a human donor with acute or convalescent COVID-19. The donor label of this sample is uncertain. J is TRBJ2-7 and V is TRBV11-2; tentative D call: TRBD2 (6 bases). The CDR3 is CASKRIPRGNLEQYF. The DNA for the CDR3 is TGTGCCAGCAAAAGGATACCCCGGGGGAACCTCGAGCAGTACTTC.